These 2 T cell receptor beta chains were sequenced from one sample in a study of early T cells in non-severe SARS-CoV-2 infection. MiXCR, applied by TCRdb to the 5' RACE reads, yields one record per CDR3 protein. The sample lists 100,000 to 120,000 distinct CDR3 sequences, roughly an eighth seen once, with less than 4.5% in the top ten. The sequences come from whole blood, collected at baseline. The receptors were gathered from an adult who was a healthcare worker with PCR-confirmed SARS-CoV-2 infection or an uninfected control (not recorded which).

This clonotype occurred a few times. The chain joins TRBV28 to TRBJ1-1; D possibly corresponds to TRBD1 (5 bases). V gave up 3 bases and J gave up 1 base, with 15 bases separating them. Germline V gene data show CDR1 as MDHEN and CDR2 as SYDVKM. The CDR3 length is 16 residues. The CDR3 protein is CASSFLLDSGNTEAFF. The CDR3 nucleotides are TGTGCCAGCAGTTTCCTTCTAGACAGTGGGAACACTGAAGCTTTCTTT.

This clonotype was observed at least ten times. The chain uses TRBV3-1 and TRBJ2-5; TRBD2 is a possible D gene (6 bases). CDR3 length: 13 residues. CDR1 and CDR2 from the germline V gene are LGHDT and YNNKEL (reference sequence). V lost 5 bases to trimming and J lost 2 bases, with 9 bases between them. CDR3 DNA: TGTGCCAGCAGCTCGCGGGGTCAAGAGACCCAGTACTTC. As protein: CASSSRGQETQYF.